These 13 T cell receptor beta chains were sequenced from one sample in a study of vaccination and CD4 T cells after COVID-19. Sequencing of DNA taken from cultured CD4+ T cells relied on the Oncomine TCR Beta short-read assay. In TCRdb, the PCR reads were re-called with MiXCR into one record per CDR3 protein. This table holds roughly 6,600 distinct CDR3 sequences, about 54% found once. These receptors' antigens are unknown. Sample treatment: roughly 11-day PBMC culture with coronavirus spike peptide pools or control peptides (ViraFEST assay). CD4+ T-cell collection from the unexposed donor predated the COVID-19 pandemic (2011-2018). Sequencing used CD4+ T cells from blood, cultured in vitro. Receptors were obtained from a human donor in good health.

The chain is built from TRBV27 and TRBJ1-4; no clear D gene. The CDR3 runs to 14 residues. V lost 6 bases, J lost 1 base, and 9 bases lay in between. Germline-derived CDR1 and CDR2 are MNHEY and SMNVEV (reference sequence). In DNA form, the CDR3 reads TGTGCCAGCAGAAGAACGGGAACTAATGAAAAACTGTTTTTT. It codes for CASRRTGTNEKLFF.

The J gene is TRBJ1-2, the V gene TRBV19, with D possibly matching TRBD1 (5 bases). This CDR3 is 13 amino acids long. Trimming removed 3 bases from V and 1 base from J, with 6 bases in between. CDR1 LNHDA and CDR2 SQIVND come from the germline V gene (reference sequence). CDR3: CASSMTVNYGYTF. CDR3 nucleotide sequence: TGTGCCAGTAGTATGACAGTTAACTATGGCTACACCTTC.

The V gene is TRBV27, the J gene TRBJ2-2, with D tentatively TRBD2 (6 bases). The ends were cut back, 3 bases at V and 7 bases at J, with 15 bases in the middle. CDR3 length equals 15 residues. The germline V gene has CDR1 MNHEY and CDR2 SMNVEV (reference sequence). CDR3 sequence (DNA): TGTGCCAGCAGTTTCTCACGGAGGGCTGACGGGGAGCTGTTTTTT. It codes for CASSFSRRADGELFF.

The sample holds a few counts of this clonotype. This chain links TRBV10-3 with TRBJ1-2; 7 nucleotides match TRBD1. The CDR3 length is 13 residues. Germline values: CDR1 ENHRY, CDR2 SYGVKD. The junction had 3 bases not matched to a gene; V was cut back by 3 bases and J by 5 bases. The CDR3 region has the DNA TGTGCCATCAGTGAAGGGGGCGCTTATGGCTACACCTTC. This translates into CAISEGGAYGYTF.

CDR3 protein: CASSLSQGSNEQYF. CDR3 sequence (DNA): TGTGCCAGCAGCTTATCTCAGGGTTCCAACGAGCAGTACTTC. The chain uses TRBV7-2 and TRBJ2-7; the D gene is possibly TRBD1 (5 bases). The CDR3 covers 14 residues. The V gene lost 2 bases and the J gene lost 5 bases, with 13 bases spanning the gap. The germline V gene has CDR1 SGHTA and CDR2 FQGNSA.

This clonotype was recorded only once. As DNA, the CDR3 is TGTGCCAGCAGTGTTGTAGGGGCTCGGGAAAAACTGTTTTTT. It codes for CASSVVGAREKLFF. This chain joins TRBV2 and TRBJ1-4; TRBD1 might be the D (5 bases). This CDR3 contains 14 residues. V gave up 4 bases and J gave up 8 bases, with 14 bases separating them. CDR1 is SNHLY and CDR2 is FYNNEI in the germline V gene.

This chain uses TRBV20-1 with TRBJ2-7; the D is unclear. Trimming cost V 5 bases and J 7 bases, with 15 bases left between them. The CDR3 is 12 amino acids. The germline V gene encodes CDR1 DFQATT and CDR2 SNEGSKA (reference sequence). CDR3 amino acids: CSAALGLGEQYF. CDR3 nucleotides: TGCAGTGCTGCCCTCGGCTTGGGAGAGCAGTACTTC.

This clonotype was detected only once. The chain links TRBV4-3 to TRBJ1-1; 7 bases agree with TRBD1. This CDR3 is built from 15 residues. V lost 0 bases, J lost 1 base, and 2 bases stayed unmatched. Germline CDR1 is LGHNA and CDR2 is YSLEER. CDR3 nucleotide sequence: TGCGCCAGCAGCCAAGATCACAGGGGGAACACTGAAGCTTTCTTT. Protein sequence: CASSQDHRGNTEAFF.

The chain uses TRBV6-1 and TRBJ1-1; D not resolved. This CDR3 contains 15 residues. With 6 bases removed from V and 1 base from J, the gap between germline ends came to 15 bases. The V gene's germline CDR1 is MNHNS and CDR2 SASEGT. The CDR3 spells CASRESTRSNTEAFF. The CDR3 nucleotides read TGTGCCAGCAGGGAATCGACACGGTCGAACACTGAAGCTTTCTTT.

The chain uses TRBV20-1 and TRBJ2-5, with D perhaps TRBD2 (6 bases). The CDR3 contains 15 residues. The V gene's germline CDR1 is DFQATT and CDR2 SNEGSKA (reference sequence). The germline V and J ends were trimmed by 6 bases and 1 base, with 18 bases remaining between them. The CDR3 nucleotides are TGCAGTGCAGAAGTAAGGGCGGGGCCCCAAGAGACCCAGTACTTC. This translates into CSAEVRAGPQETQYF.

V gene TRBV7-9 combines with J gene TRBJ1-1; no reliable D call. The length of the CDR3 is 10 residues. V was clipped by 2 bases and J by 8 bases, with 3 bases between them. Germline CDR1 and CDR2: SEHNR and FQNEAQ (reference sequence). CDR3 in DNA: TGTGCCAGCAGCTTATCCGAAGCTTTCTTT. Encoded protein: CASSLSEAFF.

The chain links TRBV24-1 to TRBJ2-3, with D maybe TRBD2 (6 bases). Germline values: CDR1 KGHDR, CDR2 SFDVKD. Trimming stripped 5 bases from V and 4 bases from J, with 12 bases between. The CDR3 is 14 residues long. The CDR3 spells CATSGGVGSDTQYF. The CDR3 DNA sequence: TGTGCCACCAGTGGGGGGGTAGGGTCAGATACGCAGTATTTT.

The rearrangement uses TRBV28 and TRBJ2-5; D is perhaps TRBD2 (5 bases). Looked up from germline, CDR1 is MDHEN and CDR2 is SYDVKM. CDR3 length equals 15 residues. With 2 bases removed from V and 6 bases from J, the gap between germline ends came to 16 bases. CDR3 loop: CASSLAGPRMKTQYF. CDR3 DNA: TGTGCCAGCAGTTTAGCGGGTCCCCGGATGAAGACCCAGTACTTC.